One sample yielded the 25 T cell receptor beta chains listed below, sequenced in a study of Ad26.COV2.S vaccination and SARS-CoV-2 variants. Treatment described: around 19 received Ad26.COV2.S at low or high dose, single or two shots; about 5 received placebo; per-sample allocation not given. Sampling was done on day 63 after the first vaccine or placebo injection. The repertoire was sequenced with immunoSEQ multiplex PCR; TCRdb's copy has only in-frame clones and lacks some. Of approximately 480,000 clones detected, around 85% appear once; the ten largest clones hold around 13%. Sequencing was performed on peripheral blood, taken in a trial of Ad26.COV2.S vaccine versus placebo. Receptors originate from a person between 18 and 60 years old who received the Ad26.COV2.S COVID-19 vaccine or a placebo.

In its sample, this clone was seen once. This chain uses TRBV12-3 or TRBV12-4 with TRBJ2-7; D is uncertain. V was pared by 3 bases and J by 8 bases, with 11 bases between. CDR3 length: 12 amino acids. In nucleotides, the CDR3 is TGTGCCAGCAGTTTCTCAGAGGAGAAGCAGTACTTC. It codes for CASSFSEEKQYF.

The rearrangement joins TRBV10-3 to TRBJ1-1; D is possibly TRBD1 (5 bases). V dropped 10 bases and J dropped 3 bases, with 18 bases sitting between them. Germline CDR1 is ENHRY and CDR2 is SYGVKD. The CDR3 loop spans 14 amino acids. CDR3 bases: TGTGCCACCCGGGACTTACTGAGAGACACTGAAGCTTTCTTT. It translates to CATRDLLRDTEAFF.

In DNA form, the CDR3 reads TGCGCCAGCAGCTTGTGGGACAAGAACACCGGGGAGCTGTTTTTT. Amino acid sequence: CASSLWDKNTGELFF. The rearrangement joins TRBV5-1 to TRBJ2-2; perhaps TRBD1 as D (6 bases). The CDR3 consists of 15 residues. Germline loops: CDR1 SGHRS, CDR2 YFSETQ. Trimming pared 1 base from V and 1 base from J, leaving 8 bases between.

This clone was counted at least ten times. The chain recombines TRBV28 with TRBJ1-3, with D unclear. Germline CDR1 is MDHEN and CDR2 is SYDVKM. The CDR3 covers 16 residues. Trimming pared 2 bases from V and 4 bases from J, leaving 15 bases between. The CDR3 DNA sequence: TGTGCCAGCAGTTTACCAGGACGGACGCAAGGAAACACCATATATTTT. It yields the protein CASSLPGRTQGNTIYF.

This chain links TRBV10-3 with TRBJ2-7, with 10 bases that match TRBD1. The CDR3 length is 15 residues. Germline V lookup: CDR1 ENHRY, CDR2 SYGVKD. J was trimmed by 3 bases and V by 5 bases; bases with no gene match: 7. This CDR3 reads CAISPDRGRFYEQYF. CDR3 sequence (DNA): TGTGCCATCAGTCCAGACAGGGGGCGCTTCTACGAGCAGTACTTC.

V is TRBV24-1 and J is TRBJ2-3; 9 bases fit TRBD2. The CDR3 consists of 16 residues. V shed 6 bases and J 2 bases; nucleotides not matched to a gene: 8. The V gene's germline CDR1 is KGHDR and CDR2 SFDVKD. The CDR3 nucleotides read TGTGCCACCAGTAGGTCTAGCGGGACCTACACAGATACGCAGTATTTT. Encoded protein: CATSRSSGTYTDTQYF.

The V and J genes are TRBV11-2 and TRBJ2-5, with 8 nucleotides matching TRBD2. This CDR3 spans 17 amino acids. Per germline, CDR1 SGHAT and CDR2 FQNNGV. The ends lost 5 bases at V and 6 bases at J; junction bases unmatched: 17. DNA for the CDR3: TGTGCCAGCAGCCCTTTAGGGGGGGGGACTAGGGGACAGACCCAGTACTTC. This gives the protein CASSPLGGGTRGQTQYF.

This chain joins TRBV29-1 and TRBJ2-5; D possibly corresponds to TRBD2 (6 bases). V lost 4 bases to trimming and J lost 5 bases, with 17 bases between them. The germline V gene encodes CDR1 SQVTM and CDR2 ANQGSEA. CDR3 size: 14 residues. CDR3 residues: CSVAPSGVSETQYF. The CDR3 DNA is TGCAGCGTTGCACCATCGGGGGTCTCGGAGACCCAGTACTTC.

The chain links TRBV2 to TRBJ2-2; 11 positions agree with TRBD2. Germline V lookup: CDR1 SNHLY, CDR2 FYNNEI. This CDR3 region has 15 residues. Unmatched junction bases numbered 5, after V lost 7 bases and J lost 4 bases. DNA of the CDR3: TGTGCCAGCACTGGACTAGCGGGTAGCACCGGGGAGCTGTTTTTT. Amino acids: CASTGLAGSTGELFF.

This chain connects TRBV6-5 to TRBJ1-3; D gene ambiguous. Trimming stripped 2 bases from V and 4 bases from J, with 12 bases between. CDR3 length equals 15 residues. Germline V gene data show CDR1 as MNHEY and CDR2 as SVGAGI. The DNA of the CDR3 is TGTGCCAGCAGTTACGATGCCAGAACAGGAAACACCATATATTTT. The encoded protein is CASSYDARTGNTIYF.

This clone turned up a few times. The rearrangement uses TRBV5-6 and TRBJ1-5; D is perhaps TRBD1 (5 bases). Germline V gives CDR1 SGHDT, CDR2 YYEEEE. V was clipped by 2 bases and J by 3 bases, with 15 bases between them. This CDR3 has 16 residues. The CDR3 region has the DNA TGTGCCAGCAGCTTACCCCGGGACGGTATCAATCAGCCCCAGCATTTT. Protein product: CASSLPRDGINQPQHF.

The chain combines TRBV3-1 (or the pseudogene TRBV3-2) with TRBJ2-1; maybe TRBD1 (6 bases). Germline lookup yields CDR1 LGHDT and CDR2 YNNKEL (reference sequence). Between the trimmed V and J ends, which lost 1 base and 6 bases, there was a span of 19 bases. The CDR3 covers 17 residues. CDR3 DNA: TGTGCCAGCAGCCAAGTTAGGGGGATACAGGGAGTCAATGAGCAGTTCTTC. Protein: CASSQVRGIQGVNEQFF.

V gene TRBV28 combines with J gene TRBJ2-7; possibly TRBD2 for D (5 bases). The length of the CDR3 is 12 residues. Germline assignment: CDR1 MDHEN and CDR2 SYDVKM. Trimming removed 6 bases from V and 3 bases from J, with 9 bases in between. Here the CDR3 DNA reads TGTGCCAGCAGGTCGGGGTTCTACGAGCAGTACTTC. Encoded protein: CASRSGFYEQYF.

The chain combines TRBV3-1 (or the pseudogene TRBV3-2) with TRBJ2-7; D might be TRBD1 (6 bases). Trimming stripped 4 bases from V and 7 bases from J, with 14 bases between. Germline values: CDR1 LGHDT, CDR2 YNNKEL (reference sequence). The CDR3 is 13 residues long. CDR3 sequence: CASSPYDRGEQYF. The CDR3 nucleotides are TGTGCCAGCAGCCCTTATGATAGGGGGGAGCAGTACTTC.

This chain uses TRBV6-6 with TRBJ2-7; the D gene is possibly TRBD2 (6 bases). Germline CDR1 is MNHNY and CDR2 is SVGAGI (reference sequence). V lost 5 bases and J lost 7, with 21 bases in between. CDR3 length equals 15 residues. The CDR3 DNA follows: TGTGCCAGCAGTCGATCAGGTTCTTCGGGGAGGGAGCAGTACTTC. Amino acids: CASSRSGSSGREQYF.

The table lists this clone with a few counts. The same CDR3 is also encoded by other DNA sequences in this sample. The V call is TRBV5-1, the J call TRBJ1-5, with 7 bases that match TRBD1. Germline loops: CDR1 SGHRS, CDR2 YFSETQ. The CDR3 contains 14 residues. V was pared by 4 bases and J by 7 bases, with 8 bases of the junction left unmatched. CDR3 DNA sequence: TGCGCCAGCAGCCCAGGGGGGAGGGGCCAGCCCCAGCATTTT. Residues: CASSPGGRGQPQHF.

The chain carries TRBV10-3 and TRBJ2-5, with 11 bases matching TRBD2. The ends lost 3 bases at V and 2 bases at J; junction bases unmatched: 5. The germline gives CDR1 ENHRY, CDR2 SYGVKD. The CDR3 loop spans 16 amino acids. Here the CDR3 reads CAISDRASGRQETQYF. The CDR3 DNA reads as TGTGCCATCAGTGATCGGGCTAGCGGGAGGCAAGAGACCCAGTACTTC.

This chain links TRBV24-1 with TRBJ2-5; 10 bases are shared with TRBD1. Unmatched junction bases numbered 6, after V lost 4 bases and J lost 2 bases. Germline CDR1 KGHDR, CDR2 SFDVKD. This CDR3 has 16 residues. Here the CDR3 DNA reads TGTGCCACCAGTGACTTGGGACAGGGGACGCAAGAGACCCAGTACTTC. Its protein product is CATSDLGQGTQETQYF.

CDR3 nucleotides: TGTGCCAGCAGCGACTCCCGCGGACTAGCGGTCTACAATGAGCAGTTCTTC. As protein: CASSDSRGLAVYNEQFF. V is TRBV9 and J is TRBJ2-1; 10 bases fit TRBD2. The CDR3 runs 17 residues. CDR1 and CDR2 from the germline V gene are SGDLS and YYNGEE. J gave up 3 bases and V 3 bases, and 9 bases lay outside the gene matches. The full variable domain, in which reference TRBV9 and TRBJ2-1 provide the parts outside the CDR3, is DSGVTQTPKHLITATGQRVTLRCSPRSGDLSVYWYQQSLDQGLQFLIQYYNGEERAKGNILERFSAQQFPDLHSELNLSSLELGDSALYFCASSDSRGLAVYNEQFFGPGTRLTVL.

The V gene is TRBV7-3, the J gene TRBJ2-7; 13 nucleotides match TRBD2. From germline, CDR1 is SGHTA and CDR2 FQGTGA. The junction had 17 bases not matched to a gene; V was cut back by 5 bases and J by 4 bases. This CDR3 spans 19 amino acids. The CDR3 DNA reads as TGTGCCAGCAGCCGCGTTCCGGCGTTCAGGACTAGCGGGAGATACGAGCAGTACTTC. As protein: CASSRVPAFRTSGRYEQYF.

The chain carries TRBV7-2 and TRBJ1-1; 11 bases align to TRBD1. This CDR3 spans 14 amino acids. From germline, CDR1 is SGHTA and CDR2 FQGNSA. V lost 5 bases to trimming and J lost 5 bases; unmatched junction nucleotides: 4. The CDR3 sequence is CASSGQGASTEAFF. The CDR3 DNA follows: TGTGCCAGCAGCGGACAGGGGGCGAGTACTGAAGCTTTCTTT.

The rearrangement joins TRBV29-1 to TRBJ2-5; no firm D call. Germline assignment: CDR1 SQVTM and CDR2 ANQGSEA. The ends were cut back, 8 bases at V and 5 bases at J, with 12 bases in the middle. The CDR3 totals 11 residues. CDR3 protein: CSCGDAETQYF. DNA of the CDR3: TGCAGCTGTGGTGACGCGGAGACCCAGTACTTC.

The chain combines TRBV7-6 with TRBJ2-5, with 15 bases identical to TRBD2. Germline lookup yields CDR1 SGHVS and CDR2 FNYEAQ. Trimming took 4 bases from V and 4 from J; bases not matched to a gene: 4. This CDR3 comprises 16 residues. As DNA, the CDR3 is TGTGCCAGCAGCTCGGGACTAGCGGGAGGTCGAGAGACCCAGTACTTC. Amino acids: CASSSGLAGGRETQYF.

The rearrangement joins TRBV30 to TRBJ1-2, with a tentative D call TRBD1 (5 bases). Trimming pared 0 bases from V and 4 bases from J, leaving 15 bases between. Germline values: CDR1 GTSNPN, CDR2 SVGIG (reference sequence). The CDR3 loop spans 15 amino acids. The CDR3 DNA reads as TGTGCCTGGAGTGTATTTCCAGGGCCAGCCTATGGCTACACCTTC. Amino acids: CAWSVFPGPAYGYTF.

CDR3 coding DNA: TGTGCCAGCAGTTACCAGGGGAATCAGCCCCAGCATTTT. Translation gives CASSYQGNQPQHF. The chain recombines TRBV6-6 with TRBJ1-5; a weak D match, TRBD1 (6 bases). CDR3 length: 13 residues. V was trimmed by 2 bases and J by 4 bases, leaving 6 bases between them. The germline V gene encodes CDR1 MNHNY and CDR2 SVGAGI (reference sequence).